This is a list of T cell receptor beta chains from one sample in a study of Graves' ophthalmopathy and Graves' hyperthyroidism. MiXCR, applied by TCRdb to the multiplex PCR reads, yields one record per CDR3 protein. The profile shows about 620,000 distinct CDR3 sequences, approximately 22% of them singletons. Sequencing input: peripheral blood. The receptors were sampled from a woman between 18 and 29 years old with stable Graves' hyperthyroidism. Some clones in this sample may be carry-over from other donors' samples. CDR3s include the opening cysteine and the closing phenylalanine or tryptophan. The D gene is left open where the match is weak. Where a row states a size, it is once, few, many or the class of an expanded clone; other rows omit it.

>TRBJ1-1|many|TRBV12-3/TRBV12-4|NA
CASSAAPTPEAFF
TGTGCCAGCAGTGCGGCCCCCACCCCCGAAGCTTTCTTT
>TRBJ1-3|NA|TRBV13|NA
CASSLGHPSSGNTIYF
TGTGCCAGCAGCCTGGGACACCCGAGCTCTGGAAACACCATATATTTT
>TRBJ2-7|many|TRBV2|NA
CASGGGTSPYEQYF
TGTGCCAGCGGGGGCGGTACCAGCCCCTACGAGCAGTACTTC
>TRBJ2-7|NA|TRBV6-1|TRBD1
CASSVRGQSYEQYF
TGTGCCAGCAGTGTTAGGGGACAGTCCTACGAGCAGTACTTC
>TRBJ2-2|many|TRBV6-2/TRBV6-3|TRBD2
CASSYSTSGGTNTGELFF
TGTGCCAGCAGTTACTCGACTAGCGGGGGGACGAACACCGGGGAGCTGTTTTTT
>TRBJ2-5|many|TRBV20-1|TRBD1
CSPDREETQYF
TGCAGTCCGGACAGGGAAGAGACCCAGTACTTC
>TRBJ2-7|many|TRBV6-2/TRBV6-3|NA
CASAPVQRAYEQYF
TGTGCCAGCGCTCCGGTTCAGCGAGCCTACGAGCAGTACTTC
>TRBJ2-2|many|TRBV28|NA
CASSFRRAPGELFF
TGTGCCAGCAGTTTCAGGAGGGCCCCCGGGGAGCTGTTTTTT
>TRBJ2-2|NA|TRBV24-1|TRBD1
CATSDFGQGNTGELFF
TGTGCCACCAGTGATTTTGGACAGGGGAACACCGGGGAGCTGTTTTTT
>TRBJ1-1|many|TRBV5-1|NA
CASSLVGLSTEAFF
TGCGCCAGCAGCTTGGTCGGGTTAAGCACTGAAGCTTTCTTT
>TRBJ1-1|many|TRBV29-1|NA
CSVFRDAEAFF
TGCAGCGTTTTCCGAGATGCTGAAGCTTTCTTT
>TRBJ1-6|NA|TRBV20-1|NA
CSASKIGLAGGSPLHF
TGCAGTGCTAGTAAAATCGGCCTCGCTGGCGGTTCACCCCTCCACTTT
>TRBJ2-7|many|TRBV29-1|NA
CSVETGLPYEQYF
TGCAGCGTTGAGACGGGTTTACCCTACGAGCAGTACTTC
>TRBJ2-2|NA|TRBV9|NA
CASSVGRTGTGEMFF
TGTGCCAGCAGCGTAGGGAGGACCGGTACCGGGGAGATGTTTTTT
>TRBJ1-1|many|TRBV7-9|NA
CASSFFPMMNTEAFF
TGTGCCAGCAGCTTTTTCCCTATGATGAACACTGAAGCTTTCTTT
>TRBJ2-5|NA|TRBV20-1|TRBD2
CSARTSAWETQYF
TGCAGTGCTAGGACTAGCGCTTGGGAGACCCAGTACTTC
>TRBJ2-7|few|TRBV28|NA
CASSLDSLDEQYF
TGTGCCAGCAGTTTAGACAGTTTGGACGAGCAGTACTTC
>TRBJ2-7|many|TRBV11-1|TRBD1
CASSPDRTGGSYEQYF
TGTGCCAGCAGCCCAGACAGGACAGGGGGCTCCTACGAGCAGTACTTC
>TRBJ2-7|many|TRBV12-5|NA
CASGLLGRYEQYF
TGTGCTAGTGGTTTGCTGGGCCGGTACGAGCAGTACTTC
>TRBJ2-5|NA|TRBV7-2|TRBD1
CASSETGTGAETQYF
TGTGCCAGCAGCGAAACCGGGACAGGGGCTGAGACCCAGTACTTC
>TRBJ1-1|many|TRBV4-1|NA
CASSQSGFTRTEAFF
TGCGCCAGCAGCCAATCGGGGTTCACGAGGACTGAAGCTTTCTTT
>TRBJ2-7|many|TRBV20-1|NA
CSARPRLVATLREQYF
TGCAGTGCTAGGCCACGACTCGTCGCAACCCTAAGAGAGCAGTACTTC
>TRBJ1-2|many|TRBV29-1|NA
CSVRFKGTNYGYTF
TGCAGCGTCCGATTCAAGGGCACAAACTATGGCTACACCTTC
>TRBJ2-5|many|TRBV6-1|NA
CASSDLQVETQYF
TGTGCCAGCAGTGACCTCCAGGTCGAGACCCAGTACTTC
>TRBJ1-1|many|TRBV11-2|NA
CASSFVGGTEAFF
TGTGCCAGCAGCTTCGTTGGGGGCACTGAAGCTTTCTTT
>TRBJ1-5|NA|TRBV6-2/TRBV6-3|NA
CASSITRQPQHF
TGTGCCAGCAGTATTACGCGTCAGCCCCAGCATTTT
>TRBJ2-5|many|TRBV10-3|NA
CAISDPERIRSQETQYF
TGTGCCATCAGTGACCCAGAGAGGATTAGATCCCAAGAGACCCAGTACTTC
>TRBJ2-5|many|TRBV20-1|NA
CSGVKTQYF
TGCAGTGGTGTGAAGACCCAGTACTTC
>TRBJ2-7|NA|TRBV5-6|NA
CASSRGLYQYEQYF
TGTGCCAGCAGCCGCGGGTTATACCAGTACGAGCAGTACTTC
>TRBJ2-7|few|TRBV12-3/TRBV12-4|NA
CASSLVPRQYEQYF
TGTGCCAGCAGTTTAGTGCCCCGGCAGTACGAGCAGTACTTC
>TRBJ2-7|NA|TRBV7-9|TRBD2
CASSRSALAGLEQYF
TGTGCCAGCAGCCGGTCGGCACTAGCGGGATTGGAGCAGTACTTC
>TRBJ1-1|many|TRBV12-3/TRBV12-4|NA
CASSFTGLLNTEAFF
TGTGCCAGCAGTTTCACGGGACTCTTGAACACTGAAGCTTTCTTT
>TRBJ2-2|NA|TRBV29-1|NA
CSVALNSGTVLGELFF
TGCAGCGTAGCGCTCAACAGCGGGACAGTCCTCGGGGAGCTGTTTTTT
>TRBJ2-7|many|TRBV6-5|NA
CASNLQGSTYEQYF
TGTGCCAGCAATTTACAGGGAAGTACCTACGAGCAGTACTTC
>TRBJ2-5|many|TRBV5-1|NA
CASSSWDHQETQYF
TGCGCCAGCAGCTCCTGGGACCATCAAGAGACCCAGTACTTC
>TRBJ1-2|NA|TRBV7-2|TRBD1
CASSLRGQGDGYTF
TGTGCCAGCAGCTTGAGGGGACAGGGAGATGGCTACACCTTC
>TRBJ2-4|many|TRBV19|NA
CASSRRGSGPENIQYF
TGTGCCAGTAGTCGACGCGGCTCGGGGCCGGAAAACATTCAGTACTTC
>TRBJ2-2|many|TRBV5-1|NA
CATSYGGELFF
TGCGCCACCTCCTACGGCGGGGAGCTGTTTTTT
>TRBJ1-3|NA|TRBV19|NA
CASCEGSGNTIYF
TGTGCCAGTTGTGAAGGCTCTGGAAACACCATATATTTT
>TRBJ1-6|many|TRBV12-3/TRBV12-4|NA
CASSLAPGYSSPLHF
TGTGCCAGCAGTTTAGCCCCAGGGTACAGTTCACCCCTCCACTTT
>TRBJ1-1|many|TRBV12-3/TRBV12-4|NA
CASSPDGFTEAFF
TGTGCCAGCAGCCCTGACGGATTCACTGAAGCTTTCTTT
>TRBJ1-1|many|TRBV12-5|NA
CASGLRAGSWGTEAFF
TGTGCTAGTGGTTTACGGGCAGGGTCGTGGGGAACTGAAGCTTTCTTT
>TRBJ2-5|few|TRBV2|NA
CASRLGQSGGSETKYF
TGTGCCAGCAGGCTGGGACAGAGTGGAGGGTCAGAGACCAAGTACTTC
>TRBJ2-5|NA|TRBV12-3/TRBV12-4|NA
CASMGRGKEETQYF
TGTGCCAGCATGGGAAGGGGGAAAGAAGAGACCCAGTACTTC